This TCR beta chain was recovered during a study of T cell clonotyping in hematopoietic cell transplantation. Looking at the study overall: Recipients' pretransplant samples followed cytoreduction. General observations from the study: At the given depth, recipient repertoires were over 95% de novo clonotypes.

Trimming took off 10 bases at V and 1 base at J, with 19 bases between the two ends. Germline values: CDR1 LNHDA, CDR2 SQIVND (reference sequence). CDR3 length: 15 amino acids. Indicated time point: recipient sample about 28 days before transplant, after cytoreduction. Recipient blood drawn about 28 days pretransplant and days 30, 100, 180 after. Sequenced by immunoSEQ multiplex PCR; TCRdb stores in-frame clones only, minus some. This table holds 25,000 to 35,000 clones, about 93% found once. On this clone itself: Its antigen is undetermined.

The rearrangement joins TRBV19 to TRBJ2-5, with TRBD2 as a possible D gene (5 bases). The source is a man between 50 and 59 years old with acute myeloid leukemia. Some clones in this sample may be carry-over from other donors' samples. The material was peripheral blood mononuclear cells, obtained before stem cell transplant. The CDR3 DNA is TGTGCCACCTCATCTAACGCGGGTATCCAAGAGACCCAGTACTTC. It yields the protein CATSSNAGIQETQYF.